The 14 T cell receptor beta chains given below trace back to one sample, sequenced in a study of shared clonotypes between healthy human individuals. Generated by immunoSEQ multiplex PCR, the TCRdb table keeps only in-frame clones and is missing some. The top ten hold nearly 1.5% of the sample, which has about 980,000 clones, 60% to 85% seen once. Sequencing was carried out using memory CD4+ T cells sorted from blood. Indicated subset: CD45RA-negative fraction. The source of these receptors is a man between 18 and 29 years old in good health.

The chain employs TRBV7-3 and TRBJ1-5; maybe TRBD1 (6 bases). Germline lookup yields CDR1 SGHTA and CDR2 FQGTGA. This CDR3 comprises 13 residues. V was cut by 7 bases and J by 7 bases, with 14 bases left in between. In DNA, the CDR3 is TGTGCCAGCAACCTGAACAGGGACCAGCCCCAGCATTTT. Residues: CASNLNRDQPQHF.

This rearrangement joins TRBV10-3 to TRBJ2-1, with 10 positions matching TRBD2. The trim removed 3 bases at V and 7 bases at J, leaving 6 bases unmatched. This CDR3 has 15 amino acids. Germline V CDR1 and CDR2: ENHRY, SYGVKD. DNA for the CDR3: TGTGCCATCAGTGACAGCGGGGGGGCTAGGAATGAGCAGTTCTTC. Amino acids: CAISDSGGARNEQFF.

On this clone itself: Its ends do not fully match the called genes, so a read error is possible. This chain uses TRBV6-1 with TRBJ1-5; weak D call: TRBD1 (5 bases). The CDR3 length is 13 residues. Germline CDR1 MNHNS, CDR2 SASEGT. The CDR3 here is CASSEWGKQPQHF. In nucleotides, the CDR3 is TGTGCCAGCAGTGAGTGGGGCAAACAGCCCCAGCATTTT.

V gene TRBV7-9 combines with J gene TRBJ2-1; either TRBD1 or TRBD2 may fit D (6 bases each). The CDR3 length is 15 residues. CDR1 is SEHNR and CDR2 is FQNEAQ in the germline V gene (reference sequence). The V end was cut by 5 bases, the J end by 3 bases, with 14 bases between. The CDR3 protein is CASSTGTGNYNEQFF. As DNA, the CDR3 is TGTGCCAGCAGCACAGGGACTGGTAACTACAATGAGCAGTTCTTC.

This chain links TRBV7-2 with TRBJ2-1; no definite D call. V was trimmed by 1 base and J by 10 bases, leaving 8 bases between them. Per germline, CDR1 SGHTA and CDR2 FQGNSA. The CDR3 spans 12 residues. CDR3 sequence: CASSLGSPEQFF. The CDR3 DNA is TGTGCCAGCAGCTTAGGTTCGCCCGAGCAGTTCTTC.

This clone was counted many times. This chain joins TRBV11-3 and TRBJ2-1; 9 positions agree with TRBD2. CDR3 length equals 16 residues. The germline CDR1 and CDR2 sequences are SGHNT and YENEEA. V shed 1 base, J shed 6 bases, and the junction held 7 bases outside the gene matches. This CDR3 is CASSLGAGGSANEQFF. CDR3 coding DNA: TGTGCCAGCAGCTTAGGGGCGGGAGGGTCCGCCAATGAGCAGTTCTTC.

The genes are TRBV27 and TRBJ2-3, with 7 nucleotides matching TRBD1. The CDR3 loop spans 16 amino acids. CDR1 is MNHEY and CDR2 is SMNVEV in the germline V gene (reference sequence). V shed 2 bases, J shed 6 bases, and the junction held 11 bases outside the gene matches. CDR3 sequence reads: CASSLAETGYPDTQYF. In nucleotides, the CDR3 is TGTGCCAGCAGTTTAGCCGAGACAGGGTATCCCGATACGCAGTATTTT.

The V gene is TRBV2, the J gene TRBJ1-3; no clear D gene. CDR3 length: 14 amino acids. Trimming stripped 6 bases from V and 0 bases from J, with 9 bases between. Germline V gene data show CDR1 as SNHLY and CDR2 as FYNNEI. The CDR3 DNA sequence: TGTGCCAGCAGCGTGGACCCCTCTGGAAACACCATATATTTT. Protein: CASSVDPSGNTIYF.

The J gene is TRBJ2-6, the V gene TRBV14, with TRBD1 matching 7 bases. Germline V gene data show CDR1 as SGHDN and CDR2 as FVKESK. V shed 4 bases and J 2 bases; nucleotides not matched to a gene: 5. The CDR3 runs 16 residues. CDR3 coding DNA: TGTGCCAGCAGCCCCTACAGGGGAACTGGGGCCAACGTCCTGACTTTC. Translating it yields CASSPYRGTGANVLTF.

This clone has just one count. Other DNA sequences from this sample encode an identical CDR3 as well. This chain's CDR3 is CASSLALGYEQYF. CDR3 coding DNA: TGTGCCAGCAGCTTAGCGCTCGGTTACGAGCAGTACTTC. The V gene is TRBV7-2, the J gene TRBJ2-7; D remains ambiguous. CDR1 and CDR2 (germline): SGHTA, FQGNSA. V was cut by 0 bases and J by 4 bases, with 7 bases left in between. CDR3 length: 13 amino acids.

The chain couples TRBV4-3 to TRBJ1-1; TRBD1 matches at 7 bases. V dropped 1 base and J dropped 11; count of bases not matched to a gene: 16. The CDR3 covers 16 residues. Germline CDR1 LGHNA, CDR2 YSLEER. In nucleotides, the CDR3 is TGCGCCAGCAGCCAAGTAAAAGGGGGCGGCCCAGGCAGGGCTTTCTTT. Translation gives CASSQVKGGGPGRAFF.

The CDR3 coding sequence is TGTGCCATCAGTTACGGTTCCGGGGAGCTGTTTTTT. It translates to CAISYGSGELFF. The V gene is TRBV10-3, the J gene TRBJ2-2; D not resolved. The CDR3 has 12 amino acids. Deletions cut 5 bases from V and 6 bases from J, with 7 bases between. Germline V CDR1 and CDR2: ENHRY, SYGVKD.

This sequence joins TRBV13 and TRBJ2-6; tentative D call: TRBD1 (5 bases). Germline lookup yields CDR1 PRHDT and CDR2 FYEKMQ (reference sequence). The CDR3 sequence is 16 residues long. The ends were cut back, 4 bases at V and 4 bases at J, with 14 bases in the middle. In DNA, the CDR3 is TGTGCCAGCAGCTCCCATAGACAGCCCGGGGCCAACGTCCTGACTTTC. Translating gives CASSSHRQPGANVLTF.

The rearrangement uses TRBV11-2 and TRBJ2-2; TRBD1 agrees at 8 bases. This CDR3 has 15 amino acids. Germline CDR1 is SGHAT and CDR2 is FQNNGV. After removal of 5 bases from V and 5 bases from J, the junction contained 7 bases not matched to a gene. The CDR3 spells CASSIDRGGTGELFF. CDR3 DNA: TGTGCCAGCAGCATCGACAGGGGTGGTACCGGGGAGCTGTTTTTT.